Listed here are 3 T cell receptor beta chains from one sample, sequenced in a study of STAT5B mutations in CD4+ large granular lymphocyte leukemia. Repertoires were generated with immunoSEQ multiplex PCR, while TCRdb's copy carries only in-frame clones and drops some. The table lists around 29,000 clones, roughly three quarters of them singletons. Sequencing input: CD4+ T cells from blood buffy coats. The source of these receptors is a human donor in good health.

The chain carries TRBV5-6 and TRBJ1-6, with D possibly TRBD1 on 6 matching bases. Germline loops: CDR1 SGHDT, CDR2 YYEEEE. The CDR3 spans 15 residues. Trimming stripped 0 bases from V and 5 bases from J, with 9 bases between. This CDR3 reads CASSLVGADNSPLHF. CDR3 nucleotide sequence: TGTGCCAGCAGCTTGGTGGGGGCTGATAATTCACCCCTCCACTTT.

The V gene is TRBV4-2, the J gene TRBJ2-3; 7 nucleotides align to TRBD2. With V trimmed by 1 base and J by 0 bases, 10 bases remained unmatched. Germline loops: CDR1 LGHNA, CDR2 YNFKEQ. The CDR3 sequence is 18 residues long. In DNA, the CDR3 is TGTGCCAGCAGCCAAGGGGGGGGACTAATAACTAGCACAGATACGCAGTATTTT. Amino acid sequence: CASSQGGGLITSTDTQYF.

The V gene is TRBV7-2, the J gene TRBJ1-2; no clear D. In germline, CDR1 is SGHTA, CDR2 FQGNSA. The V end lost 3 bases, the J end lost 5 bases, and 7 bases lay between the germline ends. The CDR3 consists of 12 residues. The CDR3 loop reads CASSLNSYGYTF. The CDR3 DNA is TGTGCCAGCAGCTTGAACAGTTATGGCTACACCTTC.